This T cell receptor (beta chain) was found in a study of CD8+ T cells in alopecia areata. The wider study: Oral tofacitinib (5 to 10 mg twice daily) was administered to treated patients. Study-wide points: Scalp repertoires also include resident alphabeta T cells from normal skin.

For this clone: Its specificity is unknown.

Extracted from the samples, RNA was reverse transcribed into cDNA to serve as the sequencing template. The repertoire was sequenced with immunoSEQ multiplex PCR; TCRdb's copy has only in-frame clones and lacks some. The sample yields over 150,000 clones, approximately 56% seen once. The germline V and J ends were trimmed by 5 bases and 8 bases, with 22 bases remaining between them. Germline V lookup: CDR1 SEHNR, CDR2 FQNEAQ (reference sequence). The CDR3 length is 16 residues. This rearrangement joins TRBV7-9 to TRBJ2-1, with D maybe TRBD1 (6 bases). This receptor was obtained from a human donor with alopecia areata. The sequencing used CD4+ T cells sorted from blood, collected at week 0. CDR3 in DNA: TGTGCCAGCAGCGAGGGCATTGGGGGCCGGACCGATGAGCAGTTCTTC. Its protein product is CASSEGIGGRTDEQFF.